This TCR beta chain comes out of a study of graft-versus-host responses after intestinal transplantation. Across the study: All recipients were transplanted with multivisceral, liver-intestinal, or isolated intestinal grafts. Each recipient received anti-thymocyte globulin induction, then tacrolimus and steroids for approximately three years. Study-wide results and limits: Recipient marrow harbored GvH clones, some of which surfaced first in ileum or blood.

Comment on this clone: Its antigen remains unknown.

CDR3 length: 17 residues. The assay was immunoSEQ multiplex PCR, and TCRdb's table has in-frame clones only and misses some. The table includes roughly 120,000 clones, around nine tenths detected once. This clonotype was sampled from a human donor who was the organ donor for an intestinal transplant. Source: unstimulated CD4+ T cells sorted from spleen or lymph node cells, taken before transplant. The V gene is TRBV21-1, the J gene TRBJ2-3. TRBV21-1 is termed a pseudogene. CDR3 in amino acids: CASSKSPLKGHELKQYF. The CDR3 nucleotides read TGTGCCAGCAGCAAATCTCCCCTTAAGGGTCACGAGCTAAAGCAGTATTTT.